This TCR beta chain was documented in a study of beta chain features in type 1 diabetes. The study, taken as a whole, reports: Researchers reported that naive, central memory and Treg TCRB repertoires appeared more similar in patients than in healthy donors. TCRB CDR3s from Type 1 diabetes patients were moderately but significantly shorter in all four CD4+ subsets.

The investigators reverse transcribed all of the isolated RNA, so they sequenced expressed TCRB transcripts. Here immunoSEQ multiplex PCR was the method, and the copy in TCRdb shows in-frame clones only, minus some. This table holds about 650,000 clones, over 10% found once. The germline V gene encodes CDR1 SGHTA and CDR2 FQGNSA. J was trimmed by 2 bases and V by 4 bases; bases with no gene match: 6. The CDR3 is made up of 16 amino acids. Naive, central memory, regulatory and stem cell-like memory cells within the CD4+ compartment were sorted using CD45RO/CCR7/CD25/CD127/CD95/CD27. Comments on this clone: Its antigen is unidentified.

This sequence joins TRBV7-2 and TRBJ2-3; 10 bases line up with TRBD2. The sample taken for sequencing was naive CD4+ T cells from blood. This sequence originates from a man aged 25 to 45 with type 1 diabetes. CDR3 sequence (DNA): TGTGCCAGCAGCTCCGTAGCGGGGGGCGTCACAGATACGCAGTATTTT. It yields the protein CASSSVAGGVTDTQYF.